The T cell receptor (beta chain) described here comes from a study of blood T cell repertoires in COVID-19. At the level of the study: Sources were T cells, B-cell-depleted T cells, or PBMCs; the material itself was cDNA or gDNA.

Authors' methods: For nucleated cells, counts were estimated from reference gene primer amplification. Method: immunoSEQ multiplex PCR; TCRdb's copy keeps in-frame clones and lacks some. V and J calls and clone size are as listed in that table; D and trimming were resolved from the DNA. The sample lists about 390,000 clones; about 89% were seen once. J gave up 3 bases and V 6 bases, and 5 bases lay outside the gene matches. The CDR3 totals 15 residues. From germline, CDR1 is SNHLY and CDR2 FYNNEI. Seattle patient enrollment occurred during active infection, with longitudinal follow-up thereafter. This receptor was obtained from a woman aged 55-69 years with COVID-19, enrolled during active disease. The specimen sequenced was peripheral blood. V usage is TRBV2 and J usage is TRBJ2-7; 13 bases are shared with TRBD2. CDR3 region: CASRLGLAGYYEQYF. The CDR3, as DNA: TGTGCCAGCAGGTTGGGACTAGCGGGGTACTACGAGCAGTACTTC. Complete variable domain (other parts from reference TRBV2 and TRBJ2-7): EPEVTQTPSHQVTQMGQEVILRCVPISNHLYFYWYRQILGQKVEFLVSFYNNEISEKSEIFDDQFSVERPDGSNFTLKIRSTKLEDSAMYFCASRLGLAGYYEQYFGPGTRLTVT.